This is a list of T cell receptor beta chains from one sample in a study of blood T cell repertoires in COVID-19. Data came from immunoSEQ multiplex PCR; TCRdb stores just in-frame clones and leaves some out. Of around 280,000 clones listed, approximately 86% are singletons. The sequencing sample was made of peripheral blood. These receptors all stem from a woman younger than 45 who had recovered from COVID-19. CDR3s include the opening cysteine and the closing phenylalanine or tryptophan. A D gene is named only where the DNA matches it firmly. Part of the rows lack a size; the others show once, few, many or a class for expanded clones.

j_gene: TRBJ2-7; d_gene: TRBD2; v_gene: TRBV4-2; abundance: .; CDR3aa: CASSQVLAGMYEQYF; CDR3nt: TGTGCCAGCAGCCAAGTTTTAGCGGGGATGTACGAGCAGTACTTC
j_gene: TRBJ2-7; d_gene: .; v_gene: TRBV24-1; abundance: .; CDR3aa: CATSDSGYYEQYF; CDR3nt: TGTGCCACCAGTGATTCGGGGTACTACGAGCAGTACTTC
j_gene: TRBJ2-5; d_gene: TRBD2; v_gene: TRBV5-1; abundance: .; CDR3aa: CASSALGRVSGETQYF; CDR3nt: TGCGCCAGCAGCGCTTTAGGGAGGGTCTCCGGAGAGACCCAGTACTTC
j_gene: TRBJ2-2; d_gene: TRBD1; v_gene: TRBV4-3; abundance: .; CDR3aa: CASSQGEDRANTGELFF; CDR3nt: TGCGCCAGCAGCCAAGGGGAGGACAGGGCGAACACCGGGGAGCTGTTTTTT
j_gene: TRBJ1-2; d_gene: .; v_gene: TRBV6-1; abundance: .; CDR3aa: CASSEEVADTF; CDR3nt: TGTGCCAGCAGTGAAGAGGTAGCTGACACCTTC
j_gene: TRBJ2-1; d_gene: .; v_gene: TRBV2; abundance: few; CDR3aa: CATGGGGTYNEQFF; CDR3nt: TGTGCCACCGGAGGTGGAGGAACCTACAATGAGCAGTTCTTC
j_gene: TRBJ1-1; d_gene: .; v_gene: TRBV7-8; abundance: .; CDR3aa: CASSLDGAGFSGAFF; CDR3nt: TGTGCCAGCAGCTTAGACGGAGCAGGGTTCAGTGGCGCTTTCTTT
j_gene: TRBJ1-5; d_gene: TRBD1; v_gene: TRBV4-1; abundance: few; CDR3aa: CASSQTGGGNQPQHF; CDR3nt: TGCGCCAGCAGCCAGACAGGGGGCGGGAATCAGCCCCAGCATTTT
j_gene: TRBJ2-2; d_gene: .; v_gene: TRBV28; abundance: .; CDR3aa: CASSLGGKGTGELFF; CDR3nt: TGTGCCAGCAGTTTAGGCGGGAAAGGGACCGGGGAGCTGTTTTTT
j_gene: TRBJ1-1; d_gene: .; v_gene: TRBV27; abundance: .; CDR3aa: CASSLSWETSRFF; CDR3nt: TGTGCCAGCAGTTTATCGTGGGAGACTTCCCGGTTCTTT
j_gene: TRBJ2-2; d_gene: TRBD2; v_gene: TRBV9; abundance: medium-sized; CDR3aa: CASSVEGLAGEGNTGELFF; CDR3nt: TGTGCCAGCAGCGTAGAAGGACTAGCGGGAGAGGGGAACACCGGGGAGCTGTTTTTT
j_gene: TRBJ2-5; d_gene: TRBD2; v_gene: TRBV4-2; abundance: .; CDR3aa: CASSQEGGATSGKETQYF; CDR3nt: TGTGCCAGCAGCCAAGAAGGGGGGGCGACTAGCGGAAAAGAGACCCAGTACTTC
j_gene: TRBJ2-7; d_gene: .; v_gene: TRBV19; abundance: .; CDR3aa: CASSIGGGGYEQYF; CDR3nt: TGTGCCAGTAGTATAGGCGGAGGAGGCTACGAGCAGTACTTC
j_gene: TRBJ2-1; d_gene: TRBD2; v_gene: TRBV7-3; abundance: .; CDR3aa: CASSGTSGSEQFF; CDR3nt: TGTGCCAGCAGCGGGACTAGCGGGAGTGAGCAGTTCTTC
j_gene: TRBJ1-2; d_gene: TRBD1; v_gene: TRBV7-9; abundance: .; CDR3aa: CASSSTGGDGYTF; CDR3nt: TGTGCCAGCAGCTCGACAGGGGGCGATGGCTACACCTTC
j_gene: TRBJ2-7; d_gene: .; v_gene: TRBV19; abundance: few; CDR3aa: CASRAQQSREQYF; CDR3nt: TGTGCCAGTAGGGCGCAACAGAGCCGGGAGCAGTACTTC
j_gene: TRBJ1-5; d_gene: .; v_gene: TRBV6-1; abundance: .; CDR3aa: CASSEATGSQPQHF; CDR3nt: TGTGCCAGCAGTGAAGCTACGGGGTCTCAGCCCCAGCATTTT
j_gene: TRBJ1-4; d_gene: TRBD1; v_gene: TRBV5-1; abundance: .; CDR3aa: CASSLGGTGDEKLFF; CDR3nt: TGCGCCAGCAGCTTGGGGGGGACAGGAGATGAAAAACTGTTTTTT
j_gene: TRBJ2-2; d_gene: .; v_gene: TRBV27; abundance: .; CDR3aa: CASSLYYTYNTGELFF; CDR3nt: TGTGCCAGCAGTTTATACTATACGTATAACACCGGGGAGCTGTTTTTT
j_gene: TRBJ2-1; d_gene: TRBD2; v_gene: TRBV19; abundance: .; CDR3aa: CASSIVLAGANEQFF; CDR3nt: TGTGCCAGTAGTATTGTTCTAGCGGGGGCGAATGAGCAGTTCTTC
j_gene: TRBJ2-1; d_gene: .; v_gene: TRBV15; abundance: .; CDR3aa: CATSRDGIEQFF; CDR3nt: TGTGCCACCAGCAGAGATGGCATAGAGCAGTTCTTC
j_gene: TRBJ2-5; d_gene: .; v_gene: TRBV27; abundance: .; CDR3aa: CASSSGGYRETQYF; CDR3nt: TGTGCCAGCAGTTCAGGTGGATACCGGGAGACCCAGTACTTC
j_gene: TRBJ2-1; d_gene: TRBD1; v_gene: TRBV3-1/TRBV3-2; abundance: once; CDR3aa: CASGTVNEQFF; CDR3nt: TGTGCCAGCGGGACAGTCAATGAGCAGTTCTTC
j_gene: TRBJ2-7; d_gene: TRBD1; v_gene: TRBV5-5; abundance: .; CDR3aa: CASISTRRDRFSYEQYF; CDR3nt: TGTGCCAGCATCTCCACCCGCCGGGACAGGTTCTCCTACGAGCAGTACTTC
j_gene: TRBJ2-7; d_gene: TRBD1; v_gene: TRBV18; abundance: .; CDR3aa: CASSPSADRGLGEQYF; CDR3nt: TGTGCCAGCTCACCATCCGCGGACAGGGGACTGGGTGAGCAGTACTTC
j_gene: TRBJ2-1; d_gene: TRBD2; v_gene: TRBV4-2; abundance: .; CDR3aa: CASSRTSGDWNEQFF; CDR3nt: TGTGCCAGCAGCCGAACTAGCGGTGATTGGAATGAGCAGTTCTTC
j_gene: TRBJ1-6; d_gene: .; v_gene: TRBV21-1; abundance: .; CDR3aa: CASSGEVSCSPLHF; CDR3nt: TGTGCCAGCAGCGGGGAGGTCTCATGTTCACCCCTCCACTTT
j_gene: TRBJ2-3; d_gene: .; v_gene: TRBV5-5; abundance: .; CDR3aa: CASSLGSSLRTDTQYF; CDR3nt: TGTGCCAGCAGCTTGGGGAGTTCTCTGCGCACAGATACGCAGTATTTT
j_gene: TRBJ2-1; d_gene: TRBD2; v_gene: TRBV11-3; abundance: .; CDR3aa: CASSTEAGKQFF; CDR3nt: TGTGCCAGCAGTACTGAAGCGGGGAAGCAGTTCTTC
j_gene: TRBJ2-2; d_gene: TRBD1; v_gene: TRBV4-3; abundance: .; CDR3aa: CASSQATGRAGELFF; CDR3nt: TGCGCCAGCAGCCAAGCGACAGGGCGGGCCGGGGAGCTGTTTTTT
j_gene: TRBJ2-7; d_gene: TRBD2; v_gene: TRBV9; abundance: few; CDR3aa: CASSRTSAYEQYF; CDR3nt: TGTGCCAGCAGCCGGACTAGCGCCTACGAGCAGTACTTC
j_gene: TRBJ2-2; d_gene: .; v_gene: TRBV7-9; abundance: .; CDR3aa: CASSLWGSTGELFF; CDR3nt: TGTGCCAGCAGCTTATGGGGCAGCACCGGGGAGCTGTTTTTT
j_gene: TRBJ2-1; d_gene: .; v_gene: TRBV6-1; abundance: .; CDR3aa: CASSEAQGSYNEQFF; CDR3nt: TGTGCCAGCAGTGAGGCCCAGGGCTCCTACAATGAGCAGTTCTTC
j_gene: TRBJ1-2; d_gene: .; v_gene: TRBV11-2; abundance: once; CDR3aa: CASSSSLAGPYGYTF; CDR3nt: TGTGCCAGCAGCTCAAGTCTAGCCGGACCCTATGGCTACACCTTC
j_gene: TRBJ2-7; d_gene: .; v_gene: TRBV27; abundance: .; CDR3aa: CASSLSTFGPLEQYF; CDR3nt: TGTGCCAGCAGTTTATCGACATTTGGCCCCCTCGAGCAGTACTTC
j_gene: TRBJ1-2; d_gene: TRBD1; v_gene: TRBV5-6; abundance: many; CDR3aa: CASSPGQGARGYTF; CDR3nt: TGTGCCAGCAGCCCGGGACAGGGGGCGCGTGGCTACACCTTC
j_gene: TRBJ2-7; d_gene: .; v_gene: TRBV2; abundance: .; CDR3aa: CASRERYEQYF; CDR3nt: TGTGCCAGCAGGGAGCGGTACGAGCAGTACTTC
j_gene: TRBJ2-1; d_gene: TRBD2; v_gene: TRBV28; abundance: .; CDR3aa: CASSFRLAGNNEQFF; CDR3nt: TGTGCCAGCAGTTTTCGGCTAGCGGGGAACAATGAGCAGTTCTTC
j_gene: TRBJ2-2; d_gene: TRBD2; v_gene: TRBV7-2; abundance: once; CDR3aa: CASSLWAGGTNTGELFF; CDR3nt: TGTGCCAGCAGCTTATGGGCGGGGGGCACGAACACCGGGGAGCTGTTTTTT
j_gene: TRBJ2-1; d_gene: .; v_gene: TRBV21-1; abundance: .; CDR3aa: CASSNLYCYNEQFF; CDR3nt: TGTGCCAGCAGCAACCTTTACTGCTACAATGAGCAGTTCTTC
j_gene: TRBJ2-3; d_gene: .; v_gene: TRBV4-3; abundance: .; CDR3aa: CASSQDVGSRDTQYF; CDR3nt: TGCGCCAGCAGCCAAGATGTCGGGAGCAGGGATACGCAGTATTTT